This T cell receptor beta chain was captured by sequencing in a study of T cells after yellow fever vaccination (dated by TCRdb to the late 2010s). About the study as a whole: The SMART-Seq v4 Ultra Low Input RNA kit was used to prepare libraries from fractions with low cell numbers. Blood samples were taken at several timepoints before and after primary and secondary immunization, and bulk PBMC replicates and cell subsets were isolated. Two healthy male donors, one aged 18 to 30 and one aged 30 to 40 years, made up the cohort. To track T-cell clones before and after primary and booster YFV17D yellow fever vaccination, bulk TCR alpha and beta repertoires were sequenced longitudinally. What the authors observed across the whole study: A small fraction of clonotypes appeared in both the CD4 and CD8 compartments, likely as a result of convergent recombination. The secondary T-cell response was weaker than the primary response but faster, peaking on day 5 instead of day 15. Because only a couple of donors were included in the study, the extent to which the findings can be generalized is limited. After the booster, most clones that had expanded after primary vaccination were detected again (around 97% of CD4 and around 88% of CD8), suggesting broad maintenance of memory. Because abundant contaminating clonotypes from the bulk population could be contained in FACS-sorted repertoires, computational filtering was required.

The treatment or condition label, as the study defines it: live attenuated yellow fever vaccine strain. At each blood-draw timepoint, two biological replicates of bulk PBMCs were collected. PBMCs were isolated from peripheral blood using a standard Ficoll-Paque protocol. TriZol was used to extract RNA from bulk PBMCs, from CD4 and CD8 fractions, and from dextramer-positive and dextramer-negative fractions. About this clonotype: Its antigen has not been determined. Base qualities are not at hand, and no much larger clone is one base apart.

TCR cDNA was synthesized by 5'RACE template switching, through which a universal primer site and unique molecular identifiers were introduced. Priming of cDNA synthesis was performed from both the TCR alpha and TCR beta constant segments. Library amplification used two PCR steps, and the second PCR step added sample barcodes and sequencing adapters. Libraries were sequenced on Illumina HiSeq 2500 (2x100 bp) or NovaSeq (2x150 bp). Per the source publication's procedure: Demultiplexing of reads and collapsing into UMI consensus sequences were performed with MIGEC, and V(D)J alignment was carried out with MiXCR. Clonotypes responding to the vaccine were identified with edgeR on replicate PBMC samples, with the criteria of FDR below 0.01 and a log2 fold change above 5 up to day 15. Bulk clonotypes were assigned CD4 or CD8 identity according to which sequenced CD4 or CD8 repertoire held them at higher abundance. TCRdb itself trimmed the public reads at Q25 with fastp, ran MiXCR and retained productive beta chains. Every entry covers one CDR3 protein and lists the most common genes and DNA from its rows. These V and J calls originate from TCRdb's pipeline instead of the authors' own analysis. This sample gives more than 250,000 distinct CDR3 sequences in total; about 6.9% of them show up just once. 15% to 20% of the sample lies in the top ten.

CDR1 and CDR2 (SGHDN, FVKESK) derive from the germline V gene. V loses 5 bases of germline sequence and J loses 1 base, and the interval between the two ends is 14 bases. Taken from cysteine to phenylalanine, the CDR3 has 15 residues. The only DNA kept is the CDR3, 45 bases in frame from the first base. The TCR comes from a young man who received the YFV17D yellow fever vaccine. Sequences were derived from PBMCs, sampled roughly seven weeks after the first yellow fever vaccination. The V gene is TRBV14 and the J gene is TRBJ1-1; TRBD1 might be the D gene, on 5 matching bases. In nucleotides, the sequence is TGTGCCAGCAGCACCCACCAGGGTGGGAACACTGAAGCTTTCTTT. This yields the protein CASSTHQGGNTEAFF.